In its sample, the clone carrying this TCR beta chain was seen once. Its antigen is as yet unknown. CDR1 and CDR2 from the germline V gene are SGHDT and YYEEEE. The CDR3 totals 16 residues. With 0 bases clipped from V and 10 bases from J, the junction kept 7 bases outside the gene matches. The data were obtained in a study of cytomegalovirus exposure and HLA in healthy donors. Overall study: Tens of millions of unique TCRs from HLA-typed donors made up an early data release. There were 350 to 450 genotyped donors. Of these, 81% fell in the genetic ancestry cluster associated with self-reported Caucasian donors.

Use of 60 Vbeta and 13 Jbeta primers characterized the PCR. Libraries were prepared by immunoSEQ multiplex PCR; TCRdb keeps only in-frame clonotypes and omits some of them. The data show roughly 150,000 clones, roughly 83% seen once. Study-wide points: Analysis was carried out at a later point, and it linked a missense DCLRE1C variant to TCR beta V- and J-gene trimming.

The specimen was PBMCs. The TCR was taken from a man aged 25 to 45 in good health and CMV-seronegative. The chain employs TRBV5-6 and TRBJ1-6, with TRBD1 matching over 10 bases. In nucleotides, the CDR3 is TGTGCCAGCAGCTTGGTAGCCGGGACAGGGGACTCACCCCTCCACTTT. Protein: CASSLVAGTGDSPLHF.